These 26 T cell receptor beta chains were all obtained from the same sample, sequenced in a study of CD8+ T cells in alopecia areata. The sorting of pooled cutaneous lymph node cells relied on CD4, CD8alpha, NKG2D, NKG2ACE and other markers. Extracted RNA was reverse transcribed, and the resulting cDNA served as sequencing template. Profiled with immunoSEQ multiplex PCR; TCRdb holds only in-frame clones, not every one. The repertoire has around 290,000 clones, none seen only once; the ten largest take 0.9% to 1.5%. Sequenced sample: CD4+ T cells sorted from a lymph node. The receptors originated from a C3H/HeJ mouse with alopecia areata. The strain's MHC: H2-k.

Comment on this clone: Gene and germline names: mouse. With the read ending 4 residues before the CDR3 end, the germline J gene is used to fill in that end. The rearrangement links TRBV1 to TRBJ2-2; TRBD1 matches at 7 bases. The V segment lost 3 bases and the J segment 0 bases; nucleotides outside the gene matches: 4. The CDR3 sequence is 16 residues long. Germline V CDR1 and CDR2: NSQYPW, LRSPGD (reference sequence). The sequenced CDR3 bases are TGCACCTGCAGTGCTCCGACAGGGTCAAACACCGGG. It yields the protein CTCSAPTGSNTG. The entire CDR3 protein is CTCSAPTGSNTGQLYF. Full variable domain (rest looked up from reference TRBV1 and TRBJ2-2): VTLLEQNPRWRLVPRGQAVNLRCILKNSQYPWMSWYQQDLQKQLQWLFTLRSPGDKEVKSLPGADYLATRVTDTELRLQVANMSQGRTLYCTCSAPTGSNTGQLYFGEGSKLTVL.

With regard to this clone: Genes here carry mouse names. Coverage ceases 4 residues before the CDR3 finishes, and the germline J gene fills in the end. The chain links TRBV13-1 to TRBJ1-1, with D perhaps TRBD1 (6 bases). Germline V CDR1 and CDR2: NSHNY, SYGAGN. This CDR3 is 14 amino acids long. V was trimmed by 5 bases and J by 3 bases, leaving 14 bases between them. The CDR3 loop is CASRDGTLDTEVFF. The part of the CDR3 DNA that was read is TGTGCCAGCAGGGACGGGACATTGGACACA.

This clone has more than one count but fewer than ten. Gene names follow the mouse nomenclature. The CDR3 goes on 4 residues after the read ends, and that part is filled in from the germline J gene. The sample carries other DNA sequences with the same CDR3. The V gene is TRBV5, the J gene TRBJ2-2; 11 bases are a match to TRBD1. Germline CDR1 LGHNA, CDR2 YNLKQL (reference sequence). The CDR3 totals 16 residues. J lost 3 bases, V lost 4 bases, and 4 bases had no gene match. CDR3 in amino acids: CASSPRDRGDTGQLYF. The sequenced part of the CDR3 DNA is TGTGCCAGCAGCCCCCGGGACAGGGGGGACACCGGG.

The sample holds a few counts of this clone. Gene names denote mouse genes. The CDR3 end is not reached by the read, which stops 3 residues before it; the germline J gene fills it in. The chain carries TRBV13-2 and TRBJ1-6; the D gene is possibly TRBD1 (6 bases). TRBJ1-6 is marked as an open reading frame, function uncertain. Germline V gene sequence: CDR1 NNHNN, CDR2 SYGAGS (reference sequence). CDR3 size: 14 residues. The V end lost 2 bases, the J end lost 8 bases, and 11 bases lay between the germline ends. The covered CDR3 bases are TGTGCCAGCGGTGACAGGGGCGGGTATTCGCCC. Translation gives CASGDRGGYSP. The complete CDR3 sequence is CASGDRGGYSPLYF.

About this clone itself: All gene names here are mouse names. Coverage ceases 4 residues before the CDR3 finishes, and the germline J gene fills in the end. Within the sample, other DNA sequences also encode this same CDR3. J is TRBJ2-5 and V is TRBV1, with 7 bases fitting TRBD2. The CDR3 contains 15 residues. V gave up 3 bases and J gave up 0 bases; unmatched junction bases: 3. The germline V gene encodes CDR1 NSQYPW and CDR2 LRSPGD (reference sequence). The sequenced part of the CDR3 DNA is TGCACCTGCAGTGCTCCTGGGGGTAACCAAGAC. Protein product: CTCSAPGGNQD. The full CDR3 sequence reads CTCSAPGGNQDTQYF.

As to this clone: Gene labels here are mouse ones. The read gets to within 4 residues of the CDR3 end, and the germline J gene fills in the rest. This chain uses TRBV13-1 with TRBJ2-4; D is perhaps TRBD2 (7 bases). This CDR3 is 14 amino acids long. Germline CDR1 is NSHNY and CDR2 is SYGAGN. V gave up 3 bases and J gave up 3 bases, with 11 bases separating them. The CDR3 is CASSGGAGQNTLYF. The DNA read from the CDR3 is TGTGCCAGCAGTGGGGGGGCGGGGCAAAAC.

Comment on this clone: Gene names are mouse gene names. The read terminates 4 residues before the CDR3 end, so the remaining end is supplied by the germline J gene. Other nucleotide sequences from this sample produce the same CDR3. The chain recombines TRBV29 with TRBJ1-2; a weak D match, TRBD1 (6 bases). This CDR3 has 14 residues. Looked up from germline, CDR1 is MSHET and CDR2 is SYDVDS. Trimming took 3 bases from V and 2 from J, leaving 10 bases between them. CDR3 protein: CASSLGTTNSDYTF. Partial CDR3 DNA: TGTGCTAGCAGTTTGGGGACAACCAACTCC.

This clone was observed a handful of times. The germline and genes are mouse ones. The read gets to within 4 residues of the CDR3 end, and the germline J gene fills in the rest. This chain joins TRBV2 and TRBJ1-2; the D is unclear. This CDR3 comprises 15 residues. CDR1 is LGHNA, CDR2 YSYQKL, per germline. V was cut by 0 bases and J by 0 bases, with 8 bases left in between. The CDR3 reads CASSQDPQANSDYTF. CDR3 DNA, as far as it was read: TGTGCCAGCAGCCAAGACCCCCAGGCAAACTCC.

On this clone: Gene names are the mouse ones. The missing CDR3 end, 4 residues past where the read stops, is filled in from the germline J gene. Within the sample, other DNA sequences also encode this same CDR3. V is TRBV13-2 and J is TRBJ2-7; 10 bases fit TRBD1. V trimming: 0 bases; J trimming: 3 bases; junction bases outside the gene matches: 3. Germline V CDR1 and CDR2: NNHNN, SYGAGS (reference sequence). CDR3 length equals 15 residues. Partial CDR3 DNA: TGTGCCAGCGGTGATGCAGGGGACAGGGGCTAT. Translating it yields CASGDAGDRGY. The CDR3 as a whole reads CASGDAGDRGYEQYF.

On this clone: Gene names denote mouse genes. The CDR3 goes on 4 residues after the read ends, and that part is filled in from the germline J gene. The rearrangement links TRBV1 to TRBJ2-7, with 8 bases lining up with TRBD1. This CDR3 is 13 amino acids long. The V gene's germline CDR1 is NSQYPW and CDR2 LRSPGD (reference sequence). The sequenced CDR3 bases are TGCACCTGCAGTGGACAGGGGTATTAT. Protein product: CTCSGQGYY. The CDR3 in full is CTCSGQGYYEQYF.

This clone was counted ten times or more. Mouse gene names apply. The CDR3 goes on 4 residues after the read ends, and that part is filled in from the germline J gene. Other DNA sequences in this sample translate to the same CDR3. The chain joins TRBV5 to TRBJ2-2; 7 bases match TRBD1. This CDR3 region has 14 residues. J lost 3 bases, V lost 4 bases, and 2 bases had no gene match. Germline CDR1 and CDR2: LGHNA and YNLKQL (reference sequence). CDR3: CASSPTGDTGQLYF. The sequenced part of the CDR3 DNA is TGTGCCAGCAGCCCCACAGGGGACACCGGG.

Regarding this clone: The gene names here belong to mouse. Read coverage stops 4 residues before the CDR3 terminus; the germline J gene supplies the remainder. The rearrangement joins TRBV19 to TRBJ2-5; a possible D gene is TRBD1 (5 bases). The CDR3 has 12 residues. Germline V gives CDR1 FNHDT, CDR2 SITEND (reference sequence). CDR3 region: CASTDSADTQYF. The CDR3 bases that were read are TGTGCCAGCACCGACAGTGCGGAC.

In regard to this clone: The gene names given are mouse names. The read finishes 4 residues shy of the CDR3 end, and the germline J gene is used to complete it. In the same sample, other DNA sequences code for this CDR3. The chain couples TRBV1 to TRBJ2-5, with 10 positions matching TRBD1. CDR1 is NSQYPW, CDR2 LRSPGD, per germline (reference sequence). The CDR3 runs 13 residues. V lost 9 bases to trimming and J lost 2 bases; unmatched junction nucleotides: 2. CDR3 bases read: TGCACCTGTGACAGGGGGCGCCAAGAC. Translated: CTCDRGRQD. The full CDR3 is CTCDRGRQDTQYF.

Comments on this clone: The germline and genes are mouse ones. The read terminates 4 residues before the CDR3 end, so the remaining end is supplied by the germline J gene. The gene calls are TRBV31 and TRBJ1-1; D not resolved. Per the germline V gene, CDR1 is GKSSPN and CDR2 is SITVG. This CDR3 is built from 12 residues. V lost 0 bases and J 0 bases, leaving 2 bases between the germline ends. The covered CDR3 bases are TGTGCCTGGAGTCTAACAAACACA. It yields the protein CAWSLTNT. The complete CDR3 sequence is CAWSLTNTEVFF.

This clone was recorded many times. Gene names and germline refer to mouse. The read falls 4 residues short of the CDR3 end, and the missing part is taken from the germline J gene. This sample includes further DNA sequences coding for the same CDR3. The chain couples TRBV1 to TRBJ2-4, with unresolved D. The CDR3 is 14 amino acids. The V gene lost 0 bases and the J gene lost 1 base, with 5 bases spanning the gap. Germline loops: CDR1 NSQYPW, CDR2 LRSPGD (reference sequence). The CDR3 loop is CTCSADRGQNTLYF. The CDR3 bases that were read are TGCACCTGCAGTGCAGATAGGGGTCAAAAC.

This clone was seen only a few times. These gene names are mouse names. CDR3 region: CASSQQGQAYEQYF. The covered CDR3 bases are TGTGCCAGCAGCCAACAGGGACAGGCCTAT. This sequence joins TRBV5 and TRBJ2-7, with 8 bases matching TRBD1. The missing CDR3 end, 4 residues past where the read stops, is filled in from the germline J gene. After removal of 2 bases from V and 2 bases from J, the junction contained 2 bases not matched to a gene. Germline assignment: CDR1 LGHNA and CDR2 YNLKQL (reference sequence). The CDR3 length is 14 residues.

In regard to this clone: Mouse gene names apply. CDR3 loop: CASGQGGQDTQYF. CDR3 DNA (partial): TGTGCCAGCGGACAGGGGGGCCAAGAC. V is TRBV13-1 and J is TRBJ2-5, with 10 bases fitting TRBD1. Read sequence stops 4 residues before the CDR3 end, and the germline J gene provides the missing end. The CDR3 extends over 13 amino acids. V dropped 7 bases and J dropped 2; count of bases not matched to a gene: 1. Per the germline V gene, CDR1 is NSHNY and CDR2 is SYGAGN.

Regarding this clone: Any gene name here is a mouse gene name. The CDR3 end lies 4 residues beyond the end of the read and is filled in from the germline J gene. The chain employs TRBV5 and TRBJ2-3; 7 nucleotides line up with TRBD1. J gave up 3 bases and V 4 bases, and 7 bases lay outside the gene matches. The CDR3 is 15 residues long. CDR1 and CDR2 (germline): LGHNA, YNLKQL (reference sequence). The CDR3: CASSLTGEGAETLYF. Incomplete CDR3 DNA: TGTGCCAGCAGCCTTACAGGGGAGGGCGCAGAA.

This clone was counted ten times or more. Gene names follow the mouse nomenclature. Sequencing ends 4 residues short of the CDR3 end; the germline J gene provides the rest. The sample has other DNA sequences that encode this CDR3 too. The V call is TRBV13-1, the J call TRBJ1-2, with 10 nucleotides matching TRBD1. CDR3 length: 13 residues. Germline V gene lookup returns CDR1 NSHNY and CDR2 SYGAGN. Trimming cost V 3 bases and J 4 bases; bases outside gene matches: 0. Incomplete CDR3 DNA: TGTGCCAGCAGTGGGACAGGGGGCTCC. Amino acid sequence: CASSGTGGS. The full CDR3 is CASSGTGGSDYTF.

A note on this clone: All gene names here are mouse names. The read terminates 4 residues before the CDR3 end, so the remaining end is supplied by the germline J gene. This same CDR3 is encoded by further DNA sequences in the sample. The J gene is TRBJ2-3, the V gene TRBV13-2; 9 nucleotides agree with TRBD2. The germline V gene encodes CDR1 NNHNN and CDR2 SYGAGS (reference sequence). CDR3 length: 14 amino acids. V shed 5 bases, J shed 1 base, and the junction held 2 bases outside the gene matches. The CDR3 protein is CASGRTGGAETLYF. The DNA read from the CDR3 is TGTGCCAGCGGGCGGACTGGGGGTGCAGAA.

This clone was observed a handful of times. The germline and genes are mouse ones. The sequenced CDR3 bases are TGTGCCAGCAGGACTGGGGGGAACCAAGAC. This encodes CASRTGGNQD. The full CDR3 is CASRTGGNQDTQYF. The chain has TRBV13-3 and TRBJ2-5, with 10 bases fitting TRBD2. The read is 4 residues too short to cover the CDR3 end, so that end is filled in from the germline J gene. Trimming at V came to 5 bases and at J to 0 bases, leaving 0 bases not matched to a gene. Germline values: CDR1 NNHDY, CDR2 SYVADS. The CDR3 runs 14 residues.

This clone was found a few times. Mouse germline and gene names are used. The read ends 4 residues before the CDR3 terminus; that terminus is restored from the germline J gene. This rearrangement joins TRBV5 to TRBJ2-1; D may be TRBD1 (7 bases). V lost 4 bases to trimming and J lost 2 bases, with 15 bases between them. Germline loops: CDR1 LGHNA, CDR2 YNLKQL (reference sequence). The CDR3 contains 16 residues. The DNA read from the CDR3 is TGTGCCAGCAGCCCGACAGGGAGGACTGACTATGCT. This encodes CASSPTGRTDYA. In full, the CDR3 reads CASSPTGRTDYAEQFF.

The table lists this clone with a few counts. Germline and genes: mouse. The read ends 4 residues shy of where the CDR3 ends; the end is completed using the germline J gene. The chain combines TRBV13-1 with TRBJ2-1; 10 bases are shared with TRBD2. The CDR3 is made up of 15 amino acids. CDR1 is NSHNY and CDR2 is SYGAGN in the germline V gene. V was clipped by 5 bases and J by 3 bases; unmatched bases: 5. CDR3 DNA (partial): TGTGCCAGCAGGCCCTACTGGGGGGGCTATGCT. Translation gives CASRPYWGGYA. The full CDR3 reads CASRPYWGGYAEQFF.

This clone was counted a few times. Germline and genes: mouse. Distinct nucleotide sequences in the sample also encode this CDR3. The covered CDR3 bases are TGCACCTGCAGTGCCCAATAT. It codes for CTCSAQY. The full CDR3 protein is CTCSAQYEQYF. The rearrangement joins TRBV1 to TRBJ2-7; D not resolved. The CDR3 is cut off 4 residues early in the read; its end comes from the germline J gene. CDR1 NSQYPW and CDR2 LRSPGD come from the germline V gene (reference sequence). The CDR3 is 11 amino acids.

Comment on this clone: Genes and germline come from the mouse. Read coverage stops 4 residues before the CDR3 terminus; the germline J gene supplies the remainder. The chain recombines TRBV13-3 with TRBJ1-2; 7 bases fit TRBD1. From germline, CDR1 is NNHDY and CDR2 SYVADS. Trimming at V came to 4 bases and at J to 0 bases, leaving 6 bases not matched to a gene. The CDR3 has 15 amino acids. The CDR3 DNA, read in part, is TGTGCCAGCAGTTCCCACAGGGGAGCAAACTCC. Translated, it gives CASSSHRGANS. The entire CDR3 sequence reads CASSSHRGANSDYTF.

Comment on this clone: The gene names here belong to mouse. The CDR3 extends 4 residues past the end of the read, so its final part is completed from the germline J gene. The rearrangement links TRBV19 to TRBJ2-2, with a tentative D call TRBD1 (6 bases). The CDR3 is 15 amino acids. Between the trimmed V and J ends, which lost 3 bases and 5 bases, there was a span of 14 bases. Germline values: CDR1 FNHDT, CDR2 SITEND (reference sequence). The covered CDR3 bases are TGTGCCAGCAGTAACCACAGGGAGGGGACCGGG. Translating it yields CASSNHREGTG. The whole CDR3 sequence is CASSNHREGTGQLYF.